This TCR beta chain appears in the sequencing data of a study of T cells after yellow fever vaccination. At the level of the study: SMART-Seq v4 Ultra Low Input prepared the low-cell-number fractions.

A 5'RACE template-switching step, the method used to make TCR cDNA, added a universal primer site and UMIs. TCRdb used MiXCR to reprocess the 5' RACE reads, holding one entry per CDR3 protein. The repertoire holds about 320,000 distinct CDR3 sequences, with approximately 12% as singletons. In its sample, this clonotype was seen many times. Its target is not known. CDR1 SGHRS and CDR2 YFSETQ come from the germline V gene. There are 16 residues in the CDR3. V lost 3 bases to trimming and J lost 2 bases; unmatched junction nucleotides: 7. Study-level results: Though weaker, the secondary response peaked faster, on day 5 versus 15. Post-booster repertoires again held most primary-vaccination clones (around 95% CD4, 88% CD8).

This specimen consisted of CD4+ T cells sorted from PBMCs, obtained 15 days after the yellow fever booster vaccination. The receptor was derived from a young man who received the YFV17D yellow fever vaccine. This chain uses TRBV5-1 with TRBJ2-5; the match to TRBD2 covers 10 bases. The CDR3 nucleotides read TGCGCCAGCAGCTCCGCCGGGACTAGCGTTCAAGAGACCCAGTACTTC. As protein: CASSSAGTSVQETQYF.